The 13 T cell receptor beta chains listed next were all sequenced from one sample in a study of identical twins' blood T cells. TCRdb reprocessed the 5' RACE reads with MiXCR, giving one entry per CDR3 protein. Among 300,000 to 450,000 distinct CDR3 sequences listed, roughly 27% were seen once. The sequenced material came from PBMCs. All receptors come from a woman between 18 and 50 years old in good health.

This clonotype appeared a few times. The chain employs TRBV20-1 and TRBJ1-2; 7 nucleotides align to TRBD1. Germline loops: CDR1 DFQATT, CDR2 SNEGSKA (reference sequence). Germline trimming cut 5 bases from V and 8 bases from J; bases unmatched to any gene: 5. The CDR3 has 11 amino acids. The DNA for the CDR3 is TGCAGTGCTTCACAGGGGCACGGCTACACCTTC. Protein sequence: CSASQGHGYTF.

The chain couples TRBV20-1 to TRBJ1-3; TRBD1 is a possible D gene (5 bases). V lost 3 bases, J lost 7 bases, and 16 bases lay in between. Germline V gene lookup returns CDR1 DFQATT and CDR2 SNEGSKA (reference sequence). CDR3 size: 14 residues. As DNA, the CDR3 is TGCAGTGCTAGTTCCACGGCAGGGAAGAACACCATATATTTT. This codes for CSASSTAGKNTIYF.

About this clonotype: A much larger clone lies a single base off, so this may be a read error. The rearrangement joins TRBV6-1 to TRBJ2-2, with D possibly matching TRBD1 (5 bases). The CDR3 has 14 amino acids. V was clipped by 7 bases and J by 1 base, with 10 bases between them. The germline V gene has CDR1 MNHNS and CDR2 SASEGT. CDR3 region: CASKDMGNTGELFF. The CDR3 DNA reads as TGTGCCAGCAAGGACATGGGGAACACCGGGGAGCTGTTTTTT.

The table lists this clonotype with many counts. The chain joins TRBV7-9 to TRBJ2-2, with D hard to call. Germline CDR1 SEHNR, CDR2 FQNEAQ (reference sequence). This CDR3 has 12 residues. Trimming removed 6 bases from V and 6 bases from J, with 8 bases in between. This chain's CDR3 is CASSPLSGELFF. The CDR3 DNA follows: TGTGCCAGCAGTCCCCTCTCCGGGGAGCTGTTTTTT.

This clonotype showed up just a few times. This chain links TRBV12-3 or TRBV12-4 with TRBJ2-4; the match to TRBD2 covers 13 bases. The V gene end was trimmed by 6 bases and the J gene end by 0 bases; junction bases not matched to a gene: 11. The CDR3 is made up of 19 amino acids. This CDR3 reads CASSLGLAGVGIAKNIQYF. CDR3 nucleotides: TGTGCCAGCAGCCTCGGACTAGCGGGAGTGGGGATAGCCAAAAACATTCAGTACTTC.

The chain links TRBV6-2 or TRBV6-3 to TRBJ1-1, with D perhaps matching TRBD1 (6 bases). There are 14 residues in the CDR3. The germline V gene has CDR1 MNHEY and CDR2 SVGEGT. Deletions cut 0 bases from V and 5 bases from J, with 10 bases between. CDR3 sequence (DNA): TGTGCCAGCAGTTACTCGGGGGGCGCAACTGAAGCTTTCTTT. This encodes CASSYSGGATEAFF.

The V and J genes are TRBV29-1 and TRBJ1-2; D remains ambiguous. The CDR3 sequence is 13 residues long. Germline CDR1 and CDR2: SQVTM and ANQGSEA. The ends were cut back, 4 bases at V and 4 bases at J, with 13 bases in the middle. The CDR3 nucleotides are TGCAGCGTTGCCCCGGGGTTGGTCTATGGCTACACCTTC. Translating gives CSVAPGLVYGYTF.

Comments on this clonotype: A junction end diverges from the germline sequence, so it may reflect a read error. J is TRBJ2-7 and V is TRBV6-5, with no clear D. This CDR3 has 15 residues. The germline V gene encodes CDR1 MNHEY and CDR2 SVGAGI. CDR3 DNA sequence: TGTGCCAGCAGTAAAGACCGGGCCCCCTCCCACGAGCAGTACTTC. Its translation is CASSKDRAPSHEQYF.

This clonotype came up many times. This chain uses TRBV5-1 with TRBJ2-7, with 7 bases that match TRBD2. The CDR3 totals 15 residues. The germline gives CDR1 SGHRS, CDR2 YFSETQ. V lost 2 bases to trimming and J lost 0 bases; unmatched junction nucleotides: 5. CDR3 nucleotide sequence: TGCGCCAGCAGCTTACTCCGGGACTACTCCTACGAGCAGTACTTC. This sequence encodes CASSLLRDYSYEQYF.

As to this clonotype: At one boundary the junction diverges from the germline segment, which might be a read error. The CDR3 nucleotides are TGTGCCAGCAGGACGGGACTAGCGGGAGGGCTCTCCTATGAGCAGCACTTC. Translation gives CASRTGLAGGLSYEQHF. This chain joins TRBV2 and TRBJ2-7; 16 bases align to TRBD2. CDR3 length: 17 residues. From germline, CDR1 is SNHLY and CDR2 FYNNEI.

This clonotype appeared a few times. At one boundary the junction diverges from the germline segment, which might be a read error. This sequence joins TRBV29-1 and TRBJ1-1; 9 bases are shared with TRBD1. The CDR3 extends over 14 amino acids. The germline V gene encodes CDR1 SQVTM and CDR2 ANQGSEA. This CDR3 reads CGVQGASPNTEAFF. CDR3 bases: TGCGGCGTACAGGGGGCGTCCCCCAACACTGAAGCTTTCTTT.

For the CDR3, the DNA is TGTGCCATCCGCGGGACAGGTCATTCCTACGAGCAGTACTTC. This sequence encodes CAIRGTGHSYEQYF. The chain uses TRBV10-3 and TRBJ2-7, with TRBD1 matching over 8 bases. Germline-derived CDR1 and CDR2 are ENHRY and SYGVKD. J gave up 1 base and V 8 bases, and 7 bases lay outside the gene matches. CDR3 length: 14 residues.

The V and J genes are TRBV20-1 and TRBJ1-2; D is undetermined. CDR3 size: 15 residues. The V end was cut by 3 bases, the J end by 5 bases, with 19 bases between. Germline CDR1 and CDR2: DFQATT and SNEGSKA (reference sequence). CDR3 bases: TGCAGTGCTAGCGATCGAGCCCTCGGATCTTATGGCTACACCTTC. Its translation: CSASDRALGSYGYTF.